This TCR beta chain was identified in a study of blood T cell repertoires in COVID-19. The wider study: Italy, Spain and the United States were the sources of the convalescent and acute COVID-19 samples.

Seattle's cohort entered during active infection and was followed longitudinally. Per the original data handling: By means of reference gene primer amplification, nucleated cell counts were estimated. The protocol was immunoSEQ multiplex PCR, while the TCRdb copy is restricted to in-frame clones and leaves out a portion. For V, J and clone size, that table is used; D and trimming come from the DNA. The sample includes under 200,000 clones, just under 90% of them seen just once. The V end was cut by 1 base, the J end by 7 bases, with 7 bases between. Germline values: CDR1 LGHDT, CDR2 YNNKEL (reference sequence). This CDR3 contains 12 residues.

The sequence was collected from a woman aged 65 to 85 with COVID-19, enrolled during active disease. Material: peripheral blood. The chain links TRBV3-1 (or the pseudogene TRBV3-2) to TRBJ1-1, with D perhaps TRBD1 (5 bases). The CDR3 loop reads CASSQGQGEAFF. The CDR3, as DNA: TGTGCCAGCAGCCAAGGTCAGGGTGAAGCTTTCTTT.